Following are 23 T cell receptor beta chains from one sample sequenced in a study of T cell responses to AZD1222 COVID-19 vaccine. The method was immunoSEQ multiplex PCR; TCRdb's version includes in-frame clones alone and lacks a portion of them. The table includes about 88,000 clones, approximately 88% detected once. Source: peripheral blood, taken 28 days after the second AZD1222 dose. Receptors originate from an adult who received the AZD1222 COVID-19 vaccine.

V usage is TRBV24-1 and J usage is TRBJ2-1; TRBD1 matches at 7 bases. This CDR3 spans 13 amino acids. The ends lost 4 bases at V and 7 bases at J; junction bases unmatched: 3. Germline CDR1 KGHDR, CDR2 SFDVKD. The CDR3 loop is CATSDPTGNEQFF. CDR3 in DNA: TGTGCCACCAGTGACCCGACAGGGAATGAGCAGTTCTTC.

The V gene is TRBV2, the J gene TRBJ2-5, with D possibly TRBD1 on 6 matching bases. This CDR3 region has 14 residues. Germline loops: CDR1 SNHLY, CDR2 FYNNEI. V was clipped by 5 bases and J by 5 bases, with 15 bases between them. In DNA, the CDR3 is TGTGCCAGCAGTCCCGACAGGTCCCTGGAGACCCAGTACTTC. Translated, it gives CASSPDRSLETQYF.

The chain is built from TRBV2 and TRBJ2-2; maybe TRBD1 (6 bases). The germline V gene has CDR1 SNHLY and CDR2 FYNNEI. This CDR3 is 14 amino acids long. With 3 bases removed from V and 13 bases from J, the gap between germline ends came to 18 bases. The CDR3, as DNA: TGTGCCAGCAGTGACGGGACAAGCAACAGCTTGCTGTTTTTT. It codes for CASSDGTSNSLLFF.

V and J are TRBV10-3 and TRBJ1-6; D is possibly TRBD1 (6 bases). The CDR3 is 16 amino acids. The V end lost 0 bases, the J end lost 6 bases, and 12 bases lay between the germline ends. Germline-derived CDR1 and CDR2 are ENHRY and SYGVKD. CDR3 in amino acids: CAISESEGGVNSPLHF. In nucleotides, the CDR3 is TGTGCCATCAGTGAGTCAGAAGGGGGGGTTAATTCACCCCTCCACTTT.

The J gene is TRBJ1-3, the V gene TRBV4-1; D uncertain. This CDR3 is 17 amino acids long. V lost 0 bases to trimming and J lost 2 bases, with 14 bases between them. Germline CDR1 reads MGHRA; CDR2 reads YSYEKL. The CDR3 bases are TGCGCCAGCAGCCAAGAAGGGCTGACGGGAACTGGAAACACCATATATTTT. The encoded protein is CASSQEGLTGTGNTIYF.

This clone was seen just once. V gene TRBV5-1 combines with J gene TRBJ1-2; 10 nucleotides align to TRBD1. The CDR3 covers 14 residues. Trimming at V came to 4 bases and at J to 8 bases, leaving 8 bases not matched to a gene. The germline V gene has CDR1 SGHRS and CDR2 YFSETQ. The CDR3 loop is CASSADRGRFGYTF. The DNA for the CDR3 is TGCGCCAGCAGCGCCGACAGGGGGCGCTTCGGCTACACCTTC.

The chain joins TRBV27 to TRBJ1-1, with D possibly TRBD1 on 6 matching bases. Trimming shortened V by 4 bases and J by 1 base, and 7 bases separated the two germline ends. The germline V gene has CDR1 MNHEY and CDR2 SMNVEV (reference sequence). This CDR3 contains 13 residues. The CDR3 DNA is TGTGCCAGCAGTTGGGGACAGAACACTGAAGCTTTCTTT. Protein product: CASSWGQNTEAFF.

This chain uses TRBV27 with TRBJ1-6, with TRBD1 identical over 8 bases. Germline loops: CDR1 MNHEY, CDR2 SMNVEV (reference sequence). V lost 4 bases to trimming and J lost 10 bases; unmatched junction nucleotides: 6. The CDR3 is 14 residues long. CDR3 sequence reads: CASSWTGTQSPLHF. The CDR3 nucleotides are TGTGCCAGCAGTTGGACAGGGACTCAATCACCCCTCCACTTT.

This chain uses TRBV11-2 with TRBJ1-2; D possibly corresponds to TRBD1 (6 bases). The V end lost 5 bases, the J end lost 1 base, and 14 bases lay between the germline ends. Germline values: CDR1 SGHAT, CDR2 FQNNGV. The CDR3 sequence is 15 residues long. Here the CDR3 reads CASSINPGVNYGYTF. As DNA, the CDR3 is TGTGCCAGCAGCATTAACCCAGGGGTTAACTATGGCTACACCTTC.

The CDR3 sequence is CASSYITGRTGELFF. CDR3 DNA: TGTGCCAGCAGCTATATAACAGGCAGGACCGGGGAGCTGTTTTTT. The gene calls are TRBV7-6 and TRBJ2-2; a weak D match, TRBD1 (5 bases). CDR3 length: 15 residues. V lost 4 bases to trimming and J lost 5 bases, with 14 bases between them. The germline V gene has CDR1 SGHVS and CDR2 FNYEAQ.

This chain links TRBV10-1 with TRBJ2-3, with TRBD2 identical over 10 bases. J was trimmed by 4 bases and V by 8 bases; bases with no gene match: 3. This CDR3 spans 13 amino acids. The germline V gene has CDR1 WNHNN and CDR2 SYGVQD (reference sequence). CDR3 amino acids: CASGTSASDTQYF. The DNA of the CDR3 is TGCGCCAGCGGGACTAGCGCCTCAGATACGCAGTATTTT.

The chain uses TRBV7-2 and TRBJ1-1; D unclear. CDR3 length equals 13 residues. Germline V gives CDR1 SGHTA, CDR2 FQGNSA. Trimming stripped 0 bases from V and 7 bases from J, with 9 bases between. DNA for the CDR3: TGTGCCAGCAGCTTAGCCGGCGGAGGTGAAGCTTTCTTT. It is translated as CASSLAGGGEAFF.

The genes are TRBV7-2 and TRBJ2-3; TRBD2 might be the D (6 bases). The CDR3 is 14 residues long. V gave up 5 bases and J gave up 4 bases, with 13 bases separating them. Germline V CDR1 and CDR2: SGHTA, FQGNSA. This CDR3 is CASSPRLVADTQYF. For the CDR3, the DNA is TGTGCCAGCAGCCCACGACTAGTAGCAGATACGCAGTATTTT.

The table lists this clone with a count of one. V usage is TRBV21-1 and J usage is TRBJ1-5. TRBV21-1 is recorded as a pseudogene. The CDR3 covers 15 residues. CDR3 nucleotides: TGTGCCAGCAGCATTCCACCGGGGCTAGGTCAGCCCCAGCATTTT. Protein product: CASSIPPGLGQPQHF.

This clone was seen once. V is TRBV28 and J is TRBJ1-1; D unclear. The V end lost 5 bases, the J end lost 0 bases, and 4 bases lay between the germline ends. CDR1 is MDHEN and CDR2 is SYDVKM in the germline V gene. The CDR3 consists of 12 residues. DNA for the CDR3: TGTGCCAGCAGTCTAATGAACACTGAAGCTTTCTTT. Its protein is CASSLMNTEAFF.

The chain carries TRBV7-9 and TRBJ1-1; D perhaps matches TRBD1 (5 bases). There are 14 residues in the CDR3. V was clipped by 1 base and J by 1 base, with 7 bases between them. CDR1 and CDR2 from the germline V gene are SEHNR and FQNEAQ (reference sequence). The CDR3, as DNA: TGTGCCAGCAGCTTAGGGGGCAAGAACACTGAAGCTTTCTTT. Protein sequence: CASSLGGKNTEAFF.

The chain is built from TRBV7-8 and TRBJ2-4, with TRBD1 as a possible D gene (6 bases). CDR3 length: 14 amino acids. V was clipped by 5 bases and J by 7 bases, with 15 bases between them. Germline loops: CDR1 SGHVS, CDR2 FQNEAQ. The CDR3 nucleotides read TGTGCCAGCAGCCAAGGGACAAAAGGCAACATTCAGTACTTC. Encoded protein: CASSQGTKGNIQYF.

The chain has TRBV2 and TRBJ1-4; D is perhaps TRBD1 (5 bases). The V gene lost 6 bases and the J gene lost 7 bases, with 15 bases spanning the gap. Germline CDR1 and CDR2: SNHLY and FYNNEI. The CDR3 spans 14 residues. CDR3 sequence: CASRGTLSSEKLFF. CDR3 coding DNA: TGTGCCAGCAGGGGGACTCTATCGAGTGAAAAACTGTTTTTT. Based on the CDR3 plus reference TRBV2 and TRBJ1-4, the full variable domain is EPEVTQTPSHQVTQMGQEVILRCVPISNHLYFYWYRQILGQKVEFLVSFYNNEISEKSEIFDDQFSVERPDGSNFTLKIRSTKLEDSAMYFCASRGTLSSEKLFFGSGTQLSVL.

CDR3 nucleotides: TGTGCCAGCAGCTTTAGGCAGGGGAGCACAGATACGCAGTATTTT. Amino acids: CASSFRQGSTDTQYF. This chain uses TRBV13 with TRBJ2-3; D perhaps matches TRBD1 (6 bases). CDR1 and CDR2 (germline): PRHDT, FYEKMQ (reference sequence). V was cut by 3 bases and J by 0 bases, with 10 bases left in between. This CDR3 is built from 15 residues.

The chain recombines TRBV5-5 with TRBJ1-5; TRBD1 might be the D (5 bases). V was clipped by 4 bases and J by 0 bases, with 14 bases between them. Germline CDR1 is SGHKS and CDR2 is YYEKEE (reference sequence). The CDR3 has 16 amino acids. In nucleotides, the CDR3 is TGTGCCAGCAGCCATGGGACGGGTAATAGCAATCAGCCCCAGCATTTT. Encoded protein: CASSHGTGNSNQPQHF.

V usage is TRBV11-2 and J usage is TRBJ1-2; 8 bases agree with TRBD1. CDR3 size: 14 residues. In germline, CDR1 is SGHAT, CDR2 FQNNGV. Losses at the gene ends were 5 bases for V and 4 bases for J; bases not matched to a gene: 6. The CDR3 region has the DNA TGTGCCAGCAGCCCTGGACAGGGAGGCTATGGCTACACCTTC. As protein: CASSPGQGGYGYTF.

The chain uses TRBV18 and TRBJ1-4, with D unclear. Germline V lookup: CDR1 KGHSH, CDR2 LQKENI. CDR3 length: 15 residues. Trimming stripped 3 bases from V and 6 bases from J, with 14 bases between. In nucleotides, the CDR3 is TGTGCCAGCTCACCGCTACCTGGGGATGATGAAAAACTGTTTTTT. The encoded protein is CASSPLPGDDEKLFF.

The chain combines TRBV9 with TRBJ2-7; D not resolved. Trimming pared 0 bases from V and 0 bases from J, leaving 13 bases between. Per germline, CDR1 SGDLS and CDR2 YYNGEE. This CDR3 has 16 residues. The CDR3 DNA is TGTGCCAGCAGCGTAGGGTCCTTCGCCGGCTCCTACGAGCAGTACTTC. Its protein product is CASSVGSFAGSYEQYF.